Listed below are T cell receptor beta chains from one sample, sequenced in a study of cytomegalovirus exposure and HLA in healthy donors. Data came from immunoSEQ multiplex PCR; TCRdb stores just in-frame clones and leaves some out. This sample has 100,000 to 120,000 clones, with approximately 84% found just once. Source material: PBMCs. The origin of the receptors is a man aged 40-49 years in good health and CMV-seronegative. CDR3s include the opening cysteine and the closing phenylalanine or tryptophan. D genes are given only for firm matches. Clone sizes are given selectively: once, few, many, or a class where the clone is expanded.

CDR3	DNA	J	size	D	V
CASSEKTGAGEKLFF	TGTGCCAGCAGTGAAAAGACAGGGGCCGGCGAAAAACTGTTTTTT	TRBJ1-4	-	TRBD1	TRBV2
CASSPGVGADTEAFF	TGTGCCAGCAGCCCCGGAGTGGGGGCTGACACTGAAGCTTTCTTT	TRBJ1-1	once	-	TRBV7-9
CASSQGAFNQPQHF	TGCGCCAGCAGCCAAGGGGCCTTCAATCAGCCCCAGCATTTT	TRBJ1-5	-	-	TRBV4-1
CASSAISTLNPIYF	TGTGCCAGCAGTGCCATTAGTACCTTAAACCCCATATATTTT	TRBJ1-3	-	-	TRBV25-1
CSVGLPGDQPQHF	TGCAGCGTGGGACTACCAGGGGATCAGCCCCAGCATTTT	TRBJ1-5	-	-	TRBV29-1
CASSLTGVGNTIYF	TGTGCCAGCAGCTTAACAGGGGTGGGAAACACCATATATTTT	TRBJ1-3	-	TRBD1	TRBV7-9
CASRKGGTLGTDTQYF	TGCGCCAGCAGGAAAGGGGGCACCCTGGGCACAGATACGCAGTATTTT	TRBJ2-3	-	TRBD1	TRBV5-1
CASSYGARVSGELFF	TGTGCCAGCAGCTATGGGGCCAGGGTTTCCGGGGAGCTGTTTTTT	TRBJ2-2	-	-	TRBV11-2
CATRDGGEPQPQHF	TGTGCCACCCGAGACGGGGGGGAGCCTCAGCCCCAGCATTTT	TRBJ1-5	-	-	TRBV2
CASSSGWGTNEKLFF	TGTGCCAGCAGCTCGGGGTGGGGTACTAATGAAAAACTGTTTTTT	TRBJ1-4	once	-	TRBV5-4
CAIRASGGAYNEQFF	TGTGCCATCCGGGCTAGCGGGGGGGCCTACAATGAGCAGTTCTTC	TRBJ2-1	few	TRBD2	TRBV10-3
CASSFAGGSYEQYF	TGTGCCAGCAGTTTCGCGGGGGGCTCCTACGAGCAGTACTTC	TRBJ2-7	-	TRBD2	TRBV28
CASSPGRAQDGYTF	TGTGCCAGCAGTCCAGGCAGGGCGCAGGATGGCTACACCTTC	TRBJ1-2	-	-	TRBV6-5
CAIGGVTVQPQHF	TGTGCCATAGGAGGGGTAACTGTGCAGCCCCAGCATTTT	TRBJ1-5	-	-	TRBV28
CAVAGGASYNEQFF	TGTGCCGTAGCCGGGGGGGCATCCTACAATGAGCAGTTCTTC	TRBJ2-1	-	TRBD2	TRBV30
CASSLASGYFNEQYF	TGCGCCAGCAGCTTGGCATCAGGGTATTTCAACGAGCAGTACTTC	TRBJ2-7	-	-	TRBV5-1
CASSKRTSGGPQQFF	TGTGCCAGCAGCAAAAGGACTAGCGGGGGCCCCCAGCAGTTCTTC	TRBJ2-1	-	TRBD2	TRBV7-2
CASRIGGLLPYEQYF	TGTGCCAGCAGGATCGGGGGGCTCCTTCCCTACGAGCAGTACTTC	TRBJ2-7	few	-	TRBV6-5
CASRDRTNQPQHF	TGTGCCAGCCGGGACAGAACTAATCAGCCCCAGCATTTT	TRBJ1-5	-	TRBD1	TRBV2
CAILREAASYNEQFF	TGTGCCATCCTCAGGGAGGCGGCGTCCTACAATGAGCAGTTCTTC	TRBJ2-1	-	-	TRBV10-3
CASSFTQRSRETQYF	TGTGCCAGCAGCTTCACCCAAAGGAGTCGGGAGACCCAGTACTTC	TRBJ2-5	-	-	TRBV7-8
CATQADRVAETQYF	TGTGCCACCCAGGCAGACAGGGTCGCGGAGACCCAGTACTTC	TRBJ2-5	-	TRBD1	TRBV15
CASSSYRGQGNQPQHF	TGTGCCAGCAGTTCTTATAGAGGCCAGGGTAATCAGCCCCAGCATTTT	TRBJ1-5	once	-	TRBV28
CASSPDRASSQETQYF	TGCGCCAGCAGCCCGGACAGAGCCTCTTCCCAAGAGACCCAGTACTTC	TRBJ2-5	-	-	TRBV5-1
CAWMQTHNTEAFF	TGTGCCTGGATGCAGACTCATAACACTGAAGCTTTCTTT	TRBJ1-1	-	-	TRBV30
CATSGSRTGELFF	TGTGCCACCTCGGGGTCTCGCACCGGGGAGCTGTTTTTT	TRBJ2-2	once	-	TRBV2
CASRRQTNQPQHF	TGTGCCAGCAGGAGACAGACTAATCAGCCCCAGCATTTT	TRBJ1-5	-	-	TRBV6-5
CASSLGVERSEAFF	TGCGCCAGCAGCTTGGGGGTGGAGAGGAGTGAAGCTTTCTTT	TRBJ1-1	-	-	TRBV5-1
CASSYDSVREQYF	TGTGCCAGCAGTTACGATTCAGTCCGCGAGCAGTACTTC	TRBJ2-7	-	-	TRBV6-5